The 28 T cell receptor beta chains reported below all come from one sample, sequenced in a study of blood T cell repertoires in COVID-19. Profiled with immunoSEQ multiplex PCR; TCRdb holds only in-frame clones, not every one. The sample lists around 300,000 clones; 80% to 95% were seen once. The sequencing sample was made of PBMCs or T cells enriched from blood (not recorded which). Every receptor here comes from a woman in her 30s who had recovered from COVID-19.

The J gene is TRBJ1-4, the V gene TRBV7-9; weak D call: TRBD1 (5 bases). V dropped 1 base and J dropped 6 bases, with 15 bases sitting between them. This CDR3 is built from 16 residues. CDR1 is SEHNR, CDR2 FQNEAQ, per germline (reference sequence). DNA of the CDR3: TGTGCCAGCAGCTTAGTATCAGGGCTCCCCCATGAAAAACTGTTTTTT. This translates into CASSLVSGLPHEKLFF.

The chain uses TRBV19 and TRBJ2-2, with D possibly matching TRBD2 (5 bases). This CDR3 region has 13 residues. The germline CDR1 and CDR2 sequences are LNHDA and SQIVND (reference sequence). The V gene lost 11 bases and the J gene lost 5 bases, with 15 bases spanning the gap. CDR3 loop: CAAQLGRTGELFF. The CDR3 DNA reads TGTGCCGCCCAACTAGGGCGGACCGGGGAGCTGTTTTTT.

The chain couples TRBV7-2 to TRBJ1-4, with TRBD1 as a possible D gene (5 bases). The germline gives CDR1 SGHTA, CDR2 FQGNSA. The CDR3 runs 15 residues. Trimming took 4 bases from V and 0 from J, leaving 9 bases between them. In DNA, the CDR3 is TGTGCCAGCAGCTCCGGACACGCAACTAATGAAAAACTGTTTTTT. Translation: CASSSGHATNEKLFF.

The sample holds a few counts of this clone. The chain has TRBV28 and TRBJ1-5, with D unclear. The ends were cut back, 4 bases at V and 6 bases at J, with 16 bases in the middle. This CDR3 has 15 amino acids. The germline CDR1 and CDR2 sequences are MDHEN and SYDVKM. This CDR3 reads CASSSSGISGQPQHF. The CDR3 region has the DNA TGTGCCAGCAGTTCCAGCGGGATTAGTGGTCAGCCCCAGCATTTT.

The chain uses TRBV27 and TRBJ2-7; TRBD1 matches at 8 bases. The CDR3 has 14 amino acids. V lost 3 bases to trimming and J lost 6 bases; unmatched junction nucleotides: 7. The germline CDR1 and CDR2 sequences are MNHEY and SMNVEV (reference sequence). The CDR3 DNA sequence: TGTGCCAGCAGTTTTTTGGACAGGGTCCGCGAGCAGTACTTC. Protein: CASSFLDRVREQYF.

The CDR3 nucleotides are TGTGCCAGCAGTGAATGGGACAGGGGCACAGATACGCAGTATTTT. This encodes CASSEWDRGTDTQYF. The J gene is TRBJ2-3, the V gene TRBV6-1; 9 nucleotides agree with TRBD1. This CDR3 is built from 15 residues. CDR1 is MNHNS and CDR2 is SASEGT in the germline V gene. The junction had 1 base not matched to a gene; V was cut back by 2 bases and J by 1 base.

CDR3: CASRRWDRGNTGELFF. In DNA form, the CDR3 reads TGCGCCAGCCGTAGGTGGGACAGGGGCAATACCGGGGAGCTGTTTTTT. The chain links TRBV5-1 to TRBJ2-2, with 10 nucleotides matching TRBD1. This CDR3 has 16 amino acids. The V segment lost 7 bases and the J segment 5 bases; nucleotides outside the gene matches: 11. Looked up from germline, CDR1 is SGHRS and CDR2 is YFSETQ.

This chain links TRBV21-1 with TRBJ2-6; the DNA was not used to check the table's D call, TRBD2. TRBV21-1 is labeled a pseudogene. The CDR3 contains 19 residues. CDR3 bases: TGTGCCAGCAGCAAGGAGGGAGGCTGCACTTCCTCTGGGGCCAACGTCCTGACTTTC. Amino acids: CASSKEGGCTSSGANVLTF.

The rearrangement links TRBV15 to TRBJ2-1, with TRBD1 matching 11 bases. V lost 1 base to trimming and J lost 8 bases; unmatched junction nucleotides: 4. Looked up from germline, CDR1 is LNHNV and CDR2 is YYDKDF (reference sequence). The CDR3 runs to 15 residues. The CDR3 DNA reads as TGTGCCACCAGCAGAGGGACAGGGGGCAGGCATGAGCAGTTCTTC. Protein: CATSRGTGGRHEQFF. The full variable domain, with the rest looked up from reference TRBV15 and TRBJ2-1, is DAMVIQNPRYQVTQFGKPVTLSCSQTLNHNVMYWYQQKSSQAPKLLFHYYDKDFNNEADTPDNFQSRRPNTSFCFLDIRSPGLGDTAMYLCATSRGTGGRHEQFFGPGTRLTVL.

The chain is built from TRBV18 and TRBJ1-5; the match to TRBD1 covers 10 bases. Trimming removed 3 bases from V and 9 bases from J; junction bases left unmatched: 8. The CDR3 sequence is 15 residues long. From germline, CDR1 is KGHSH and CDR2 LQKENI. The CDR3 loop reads CASSPTGTGALPQHF. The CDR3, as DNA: TGTGCCAGCTCACCTACCGGGACAGGGGCATTGCCCCAGCATTTT.

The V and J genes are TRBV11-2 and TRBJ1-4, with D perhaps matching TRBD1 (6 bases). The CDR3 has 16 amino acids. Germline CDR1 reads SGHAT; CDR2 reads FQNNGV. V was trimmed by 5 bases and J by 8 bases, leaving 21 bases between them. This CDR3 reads CASSPGTSFLFEKLFF. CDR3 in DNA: TGTGCCAGCAGCCCGGGGACAAGCTTCTTATTCGAAAAACTGTTTTTT.

The CDR3 coding sequence is TGTGCCAGCAGCCAATTGGGACAGCTCAATGAAAAACTGTTTTTT. Its protein is CASSQLGQLNEKLFF. The V gene is TRBV3-1 (or the pseudogene TRBV3-2), the J gene TRBJ1-4; 7 positions match TRBD1. Germline CDR1 LGHDT, CDR2 YNNKEL (reference sequence). V shed 2 bases and J 5 bases; nucleotides not matched to a gene: 5. The CDR3 has 15 amino acids.

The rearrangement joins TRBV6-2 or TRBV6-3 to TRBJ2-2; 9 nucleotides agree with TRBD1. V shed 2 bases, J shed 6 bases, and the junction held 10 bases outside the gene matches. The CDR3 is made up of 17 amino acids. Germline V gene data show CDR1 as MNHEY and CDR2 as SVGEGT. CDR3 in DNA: TGTGCCAGCAGTTACGGGGAACAGGGGGCTGTGGCCGGGGAGCTGTTTTTT. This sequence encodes CASSYGEQGAVAGELFF.

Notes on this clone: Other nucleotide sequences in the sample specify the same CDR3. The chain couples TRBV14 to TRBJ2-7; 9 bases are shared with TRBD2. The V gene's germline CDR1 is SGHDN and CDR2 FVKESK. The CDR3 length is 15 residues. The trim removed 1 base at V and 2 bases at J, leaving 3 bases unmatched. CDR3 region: CASSQGLAGPYEQYF. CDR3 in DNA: TGTGCCAGCAGCCAAGGGCTAGCGGGACCCTACGAGCAGTACTTC.

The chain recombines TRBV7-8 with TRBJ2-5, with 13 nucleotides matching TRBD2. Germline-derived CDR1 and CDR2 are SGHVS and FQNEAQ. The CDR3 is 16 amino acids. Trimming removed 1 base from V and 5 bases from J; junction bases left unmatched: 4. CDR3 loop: CASSLGWTSGSETQYF. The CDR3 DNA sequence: TGTGCCAGCAGCTTAGGCTGGACTAGCGGGAGCGAGACCCAGTACTTC.

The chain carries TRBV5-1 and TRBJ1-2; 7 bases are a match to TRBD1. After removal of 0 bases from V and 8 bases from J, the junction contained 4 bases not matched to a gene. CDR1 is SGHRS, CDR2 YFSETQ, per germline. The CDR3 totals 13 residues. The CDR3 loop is CASSLEGAQGYTF. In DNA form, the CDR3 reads TGCGCCAGCAGCTTGGAGGGGGCACAGGGCTACACCTTC.

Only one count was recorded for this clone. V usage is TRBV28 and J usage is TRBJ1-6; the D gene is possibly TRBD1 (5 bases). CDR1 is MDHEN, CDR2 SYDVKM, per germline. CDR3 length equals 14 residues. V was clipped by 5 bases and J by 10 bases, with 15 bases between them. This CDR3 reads CASSTGIGGSPLHF. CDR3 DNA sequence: TGTGCCAGCAGTACCGGGATCGGGGGGTCACCCCTCCACTTT.

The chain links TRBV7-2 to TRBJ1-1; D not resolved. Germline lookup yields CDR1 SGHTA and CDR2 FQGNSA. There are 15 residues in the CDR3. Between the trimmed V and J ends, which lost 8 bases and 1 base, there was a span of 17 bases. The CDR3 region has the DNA TGTGCCAGCTCCACTAGTCGCCACAAGAACACTGAAGCTTTCTTT. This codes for CASSTSRHKNTEAFF.

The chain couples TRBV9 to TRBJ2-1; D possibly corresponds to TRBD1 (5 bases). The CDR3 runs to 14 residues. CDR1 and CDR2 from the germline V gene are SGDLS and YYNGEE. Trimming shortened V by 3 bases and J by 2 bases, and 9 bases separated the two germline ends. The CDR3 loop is CASSAWGAYNEQFF. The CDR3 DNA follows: TGTGCCAGCAGCGCCTGGGGCGCCTACAATGAGCAGTTCTTC.

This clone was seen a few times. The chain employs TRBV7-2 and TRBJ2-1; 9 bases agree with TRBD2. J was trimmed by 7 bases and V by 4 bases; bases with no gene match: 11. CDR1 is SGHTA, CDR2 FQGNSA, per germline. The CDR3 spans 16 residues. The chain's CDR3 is CASSSAGVAGVNEQFF. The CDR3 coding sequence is TGTGCCAGCAGCTCGGCGGGGGTAGCGGGAGTTAATGAGCAGTTCTTC.

CDR3 in DNA: TGTGCCAGTAGGTTAGGAGGGAGGAATCAGCCCCAGCATTTT. It specifies CASRLGGRNQPQHF. The V call is TRBV19, the J call TRBJ1-5; D unclear. The CDR3 runs 14 residues. Germline CDR1 LNHDA, CDR2 SQIVND (reference sequence). The ends were cut back, 6 bases at V and 4 bases at J, with 13 bases in the middle.

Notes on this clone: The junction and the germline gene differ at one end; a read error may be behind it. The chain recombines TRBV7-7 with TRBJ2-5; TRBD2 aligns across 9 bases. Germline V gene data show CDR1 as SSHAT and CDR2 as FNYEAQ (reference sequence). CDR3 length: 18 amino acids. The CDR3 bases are TGTGCTAGCAGCTTAGATCTGGCGGGAGGGCCTTCAGGGGAGACCCAGTACTTC. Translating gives CASSLDLAGGPSGETQYF.

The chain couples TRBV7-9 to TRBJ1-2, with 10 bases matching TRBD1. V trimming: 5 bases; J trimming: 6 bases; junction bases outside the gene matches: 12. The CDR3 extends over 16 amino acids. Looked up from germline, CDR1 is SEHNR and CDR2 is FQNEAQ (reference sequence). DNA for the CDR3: TGTGCCAGCAGCCACCCCCAGACAGGGGGCGGTGATGGCTACACCTTC. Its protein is CASSHPQTGGGDGYTF.

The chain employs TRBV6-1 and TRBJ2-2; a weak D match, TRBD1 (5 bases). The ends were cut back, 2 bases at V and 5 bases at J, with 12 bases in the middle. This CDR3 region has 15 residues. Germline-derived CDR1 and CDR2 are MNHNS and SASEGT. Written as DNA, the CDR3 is TGTGCCAGCAGTGAATTGGCAGGGCAGACCGGGGAGCTGTTTTTT. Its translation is CASSELAGQTGELFF.

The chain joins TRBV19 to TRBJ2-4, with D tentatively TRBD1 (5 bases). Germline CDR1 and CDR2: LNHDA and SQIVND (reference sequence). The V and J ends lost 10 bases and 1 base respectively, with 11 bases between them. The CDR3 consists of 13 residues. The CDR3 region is CATDNGAKNIQYF. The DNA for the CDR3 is TGTGCCACGGACAATGGCGCCAAAAACATTCAGTACTTC.

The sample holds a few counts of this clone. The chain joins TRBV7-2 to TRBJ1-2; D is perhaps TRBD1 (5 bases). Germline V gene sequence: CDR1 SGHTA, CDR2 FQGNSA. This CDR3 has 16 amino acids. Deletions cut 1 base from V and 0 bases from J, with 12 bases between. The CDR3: CASSLDGTFANYGYTF. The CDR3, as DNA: TGTGCCAGCAGCTTAGATGGGACTTTTGCTAACTATGGCTACACCTTC.

This chain's CDR3 is CAIRPSVGSYEQYF. The DNA of the CDR3 is TGTGCCATCAGGCCTAGCGTAGGATCCTACGAGCAGTACTTC. This chain joins TRBV10-3 and TRBJ2-7; TRBD2 is a possible D gene (6 bases). V was shortened by 6 bases and J by 1 base, with 13 bases between the two germline ends. In germline, CDR1 is ENHRY, CDR2 SYGVKD. This CDR3 is 14 amino acids long.

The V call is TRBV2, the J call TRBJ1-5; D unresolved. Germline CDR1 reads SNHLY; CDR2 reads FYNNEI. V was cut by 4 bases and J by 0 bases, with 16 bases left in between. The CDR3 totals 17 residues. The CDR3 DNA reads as TGTGCCAGCAGTGGATTGGTGGCAGTAAATAGCAATCAGCCCCAGCATTTT. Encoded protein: CASSGLVAVNSNQPQHF.